The 5 T cell receptor beta chains presented below share a single source sample, sequenced in a study of T-cell memory formation after mild COVID-19. TCRdb redid the calling of the 5' RACE reads with MiXCR, one entry per CDR3 protein. This sample has about 400,000 distinct CDR3 sequences, with 20% to 30% found just once. Sequencing used PBMCs or a T cell subset sorted from them (not recorded which). These receptors came from an adult woman who had mild COVID-19 (a few samples of this study predate the infection). Cell type and time point are not known.

This clonotype was seen a handful of times. V and J are TRBV5-1 and TRBJ1-4, with a tentative D call TRBD1 (5 bases). The CDR3 spans 14 residues. The V end was cut by 5 bases, the J end by 4 bases, with 12 bases between. Germline V gives CDR1 SGHRS, CDR2 YFSETQ. CDR3 region: CASSLRGDNEKLFF. The CDR3 DNA sequence: TGCGCCAGCAGTCTCCGGGGGGATAATGAAAAACTGTTTTTT.

This clonotype was seen a few times. The chain joins TRBV5-1 to TRBJ1-1; a weak D match, TRBD1 (5 bases). In germline, CDR1 is SGHRS, CDR2 YFSETQ. The V end lost 4 bases, the J end lost 0 bases, and 13 bases lay between the germline ends. The CDR3 runs to 15 residues. Here the CDR3 reads CASSTNTGLNTEAFF. The CDR3 nucleotides are TGCGCCAGCAGCACCAATACGGGGCTGAACACTGAAGCTTTCTTT.

The chain links TRBV21-1 to TRBJ1-5. TRBV21-1 is a recognized pseudogene. CDR3 length equals 15 residues. CDR3 nucleotides: TGTGCCAGCAGCAAAGGAAACAGACACAATCAGCCCCAGCATTTT. It encodes CASSKGNRHNQPQHF.

This rearrangement joins TRBV7-9 to TRBJ2-1; perhaps TRBD2 as D (5 bases). Germline V lookup: CDR1 SEHNR, CDR2 FQNEAQ (reference sequence). V was shortened by 3 bases and J by 0 bases, with 9 bases between the two germline ends. CDR3 length: 15 residues. The CDR3 DNA reads as TGTGCCAGCAGCTTTCTCCGGGACTCCTACAATGAGCAGTTCTTC. Protein product: CASSFLRDSYNEQFF.

The rearrangement links TRBV7-8 to TRBJ2-3; D gene ambiguous. The V end was cut by 1 base, the J end by 6 bases, with 5 bases between. This CDR3 comprises 12 residues. Germline CDR1 is SGHVS and CDR2 is FQNEAQ. The CDR3 nucleotides read TGTGCCAGCAGCTTAGAGGAGGATACGCAGTATTTT. It encodes CASSLEEDTQYF.